Listed below are T cell receptor beta chains from one sample, sequenced in a study of blood T cell repertoires in COVID-19. Assay: immunoSEQ multiplex PCR; the TCRdb copy retains only in-frame clones and omits some. The sample contains 150,000 to 200,000 clones, approximately 87% of which appear only once. The sequencing sample was made of peripheral blood. The receptors were gathered from a person aged 70 to 80 with COVID-19, enrolled during active disease. The CDR3 runs from the conserved cysteine through the conserved F or W. A D gene is named only where the DNA matches it firmly. A clone size is listed for some rows: how often the clone was seen (once, few, many), or a class if it is expanded.

size: once
V: TRBV9
J: TRBJ1-3
D: NA
CDR3: CASSVEAQGAIYF
DNA: TGTGCCAGCAGCGTAGAGGCCCAGGGCGCCATATATTTT

size: NA
V: TRBV30
J: TRBJ1-5
D: NA
CDR3: CARKERRARYSNQPQHF
DNA: TGTGCTCGGAAGGAGAGGAGGGCGAGATACAGCAATCAGCCCCAGCATTTT

size: NA
V: TRBV29-1
J: TRBJ2-1
D: TRBD1
CDR3: CSVDGGGTGGNNEQFF
DNA: TGCAGCGTTGACGGAGGGGGGACAGGGGGTAACAATGAGCAGTTCTTC

size: NA
V: TRBV3-1/TRBV3-2
J: TRBJ1-3
D: NA
CDR3: CASSQERGLGRNTIYF
DNA: TGTGCCAGCAGCCAAGAGCGGGGCCTCGGGAGAAACACCATATATTTT

size: once
V: TRBV28
J: TRBJ2-1
D: TRBD2
CDR3: CASSFGLAGGLSYNEQFF
DNA: TGTGCCAGCAGTTTCGGACTAGCGGGAGGTCTGTCCTACAATGAGCAGTTCTTC

size: NA
V: TRBV7-3
J: TRBJ2-1
D: TRBD2
CDR3: CASRSTSGNEQFF
DNA: TGTGCCAGCAGATCGACTAGCGGGAATGAGCAGTTCTTC

size: NA
V: TRBV10-3
J: TRBJ2-2
D: NA
CDR3: CAISESVFEEGSYTGELFF
DNA: TGTGCCATCAGTGAGTCAGTTTTTGAGGAGGGTTCCTACACCGGGGAGCTGTTTTTT

size: NA
V: TRBV5-1
J: TRBJ1-2
D: NA
CDR3: CASSSDKKSYTF
DNA: TGCGCCAGCAGCTCCGACAAGAAGAGCTACACCTTC

size: NA
V: TRBV2
J: TRBJ2-1
D: TRBD1
CDR3: CAGGQGPNEQFF
DNA: TGTGCCGGGGGACAGGGCCCAAATGAGCAGTTCTTC

size: NA
V: TRBV6-5
J: TRBJ2-5
D: NA
CDR3: CASRQQGRRETQYF
DNA: TGTGCCAGCAGGCAACAGGGTCGGCGTGAGACCCAGTACTTC

size: NA
V: TRBV19
J: TRBJ2-3
D: TRBD2
CDR3: CASSMVAGSVDTQYF
DNA: TGTGCCAGTAGTATGGTAGCGGGATCGGTAGATACGCAGTATTTT

size: few
V: TRBV6-4
J: TRBJ2-2
D: NA
CDR3: CASRGRTGELFF
DNA: TGTGCCAGCAGAGGGAGAACCGGGGAGCTGTTTTTT

size: NA
V: TRBV6-5
J: TRBJ2-7
D: NA
CDR3: CASYSFSYEQYF
DNA: TGTGCCAGCTACAGTTTCTCCTACGAGCAGTACTTC

size: NA
V: TRBV2
J: TRBJ1-1
D: TRBD1
CDR3: CASTNDRVNTEAFF
DNA: TGTGCCAGCACCAATGACAGGGTGAACACTGAAGCTTTCTTT

size: few
V: TRBV6-2/TRBV6-3
J: TRBJ1-4
D: TRBD1
CDR3: CASSFQGADEKLFF
DNA: TGTGCCAGCAGTTTTCAGGGGGCAGACGAAAAACTGTTTTTT

size: NA
V: TRBV27
J: TRBJ1-5
D: NA
CDR3: CASRRTFGQPQHF
DNA: TGTGCCAGCAGACGAACGTTCGGTCAGCCCCAGCATTTT

size: NA
V: TRBV11-2
J: TRBJ2-7
D: NA
CDR3: CASNGGTGIYEQYF
DNA: TGTGCCAGCAACGGGGGGACAGGAATTTACGAGCAGTACTTC

size: NA
V: TRBV28
J: TRBJ2-7
D: TRBD2
CDR3: CASRPWTSGNYEQYF
DNA: TGTGCCAGCAGACCTTGGACTAGCGGGAATTACGAGCAGTACTTC

size: NA
V: TRBV3-1/TRBV3-2
J: TRBJ2-2
D: TRBD1
CDR3: CASSPQGDENTGELFF
DNA: TGTGCCAGCAGCCCCCAGGGGGATGAGAACACCGGGGAGCTGTTTTTT

size: NA
V: TRBV7-8
J: TRBJ1-2
D: NA
CDR3: CASSLEAPRGSYTF
DNA: TGTGCCAGCAGCTTAGAAGCACCCCGGGGAAGCTACACCTTC

size: NA
V: TRBV27
J: TRBJ1-5
D: NA
CDR3: CATPRTDSNQPQHF
DNA: TGTGCCACCCCTCGGACAGATAGCAATCAGCCCCAGCATTTT

size: once
V: TRBV7-8
J: TRBJ2-7
D: TRBD1
CDR3: CASSLGRQGAREQYF
DNA: TGTGCCAGCAGCTTAGGCCGACAGGGAGCTCGAGAGCAGTACTTC

size: NA
V: TRBV28
J: TRBJ1-3
D: NA
CDR3: CASSLTRLRGNTIYF
DNA: TGTGCCAGCAGTTTAACCCGCCTGCGGGGAAACACCATATATTTT

size: few
V: TRBV3-1/TRBV3-2
J: TRBJ1-1
D: TRBD1
CDR3: CASSRSGQIYTEAFF
DNA: TGTGCCAGCAGCCGATCGGGACAGATTTACACTGAAGCTTTCTTT

size: NA
V: TRBV7-3
J: TRBJ2-7
D: NA
CDR3: CASSLSGNSYEQYF
DNA: TGTGCCAGCAGCTTAAGCGGTAACTCCTACGAGCAGTACTTC

size: NA
V: TRBV19
J: TRBJ2-7
D: TRBD1
CDR3: CASKVPGTGF
DNA: TGTGCCAGTAAAGTCCCGGGGACAGGGTTC

size: NA
V: TRBV5-5
J: TRBJ1-1
D: NA
CDR3: CASSLMGGHTEAFF
DNA: TGTGCCAGCAGCTTAATGGGCGGGCACACTGAAGCTTTCTTT

size: few
V: TRBV29-1
J: TRBJ1-1
D: NA
CDR3: CSVEAPGEAFF
DNA: TGCAGCGTTGAAGCACCAGGGGAAGCTTTCTTT

size: NA
V: TRBV19
J: TRBJ2-1
D: TRBD1
CDR3: CASSFVPGQRRDNEQFF
DNA: TGTGCCAGTAGTTTTGTTCCGGGACAGAGAAGAGACAATGAGCAGTTCTTC

size: NA
V: TRBV5-4
J: TRBJ2-2
D: NA
CDR3: CASSAVTGELFF
DNA: TGTGCCAGCAGCGCAGTCACCGGGGAGCTGTTTTTT

size: NA
V: TRBV7-2
J: TRBJ1-5
D: TRBD1
CDR3: CASSSLQGANQPQHF
DNA: TGTGCCAGCAGCAGCTTACAGGGGGCGAATCAGCCCCAGCATTTT

size: once
V: TRBV7-8
J: TRBJ2-7
D: NA
CDR3: CASSSPRGRPSAEQYF
DNA: TGTGCCAGCAGCTCACCCAGGGGCAGGCCCTCCGCCGAGCAGTACTTC

size: NA
V: TRBV28
J: TRBJ1-5
D: NA
CDR3: CASSLTGNQPQHF
DNA: TGTGCCAGCAGTTTGACAGGCAATCAGCCCCAGCATTTT

size: NA
V: TRBV24-1
J: TRBJ1-5
D: TRBD1
CDR3: CATSDSSPGQYDQPQHF
DNA: TGTGCCACCAGTGATTCCAGCCCGGGACAGTACGACCAGCCCCAGCATTTT

size: NA
V: TRBV7-9
J: TRBJ2-5
D: NA
CDR3: CASSLSGGFEETQYF
DNA: TGTGCCAGCAGCTTATCAGGGGGGTTCGAAGAGACCCAGTACTTC

size: NA
V: TRBV3-1/TRBV3-2
J: TRBJ2-3
D: TRBD2
CDR3: CASSQLAGAKNTQYF
DNA: TGTGCCAGCAGCCAATTAGCGGGAGCGAAGAATACGCAGTATTTT

size: NA
V: TRBV7-8
J: TRBJ2-7
D: NA
CDR3: CASSLGVGEDEQYF
DNA: TGTGCCAGCAGCTTAGGGGTAGGGGAAGACGAGCAGTACTTC

size: NA
V: TRBV24-1
J: TRBJ1-5
D: TRBD1
CDR3: CATSGPGDRQPQHF
DNA: TGTGCCACCAGTGGACCCGGGGACAGGCAGCCCCAGCATTTT

size: NA
V: TRBV3-1/TRBV3-2
J: TRBJ1-6
D: TRBD1
CDR3: CASSSAFDRGRNSPLHF
DNA: TGTGCCAGCAGCTCTGCCTTCGACAGGGGTCGTAATTCACCCCTCCACTTT

size: NA
V: TRBV3-1/TRBV3-2
J: TRBJ2-1
D: NA
CDR3: CASSQGAIREQFF
DNA: TGTGCCAGCAGCCAAGGGGCAATTCGGGAGCAGTTCTTC

size: NA
V: TRBV12-3/TRBV12-4
J: TRBJ2-5
D: NA
CDR3: CATARGETQYF
DNA: TGTGCCACTGCCCGGGGGGAGACCCAGTACTTC

size: once
V: TRBV9
J: TRBJ2-2
D: NA
CDR3: CASSVGRANTGELFF
DNA: TGTGCCAGCAGCGTAGGGAGGGCGAACACCGGGGAGCTGTTTTTT

size: NA
V: TRBV7-8
J: TRBJ1-5
D: NA
CDR3: CASSSRDTARGNQPQHF
DNA: TGTGCCAGCAGCAGCCGGGACACGGCTCGCGGCAATCAGCCCCAGCATTTT

size: few
V: TRBV7-3
J: TRBJ2-1
D: TRBD1
CDR3: CASSTGQGSYNEQFF
DNA: TGTGCCAGCAGCACGGGACAGGGGTCCTACAATGAGCAGTTCTTC

size: NA
V: TRBV6-4
J: TRBJ2-1
D: NA
CDR3: CASSVGAGNEQFF
DNA: TGTGCCAGCAGTGTCGGTGCGGGTAATGAGCAGTTCTTC

size: NA
V: TRBV5-1
J: TRBJ2-1
D: TRBD2
CDR3: CASSLGLAGDNEQFF
DNA: TGCGCCAGCAGCTTGGGGCTAGCGGGTGACAATGAGCAGTTCTTC

size: NA
V: TRBV12-3/TRBV12-4
J: TRBJ1-2
D: NA
CDR3: CASSSSGSGYTF
DNA: TGTGCCAGCAGTTCATCAGGGTCTGGCTACACCTTC

size: once
V: TRBV7-9
J: TRBJ2-5
D: TRBD1
CDR3: CASSPRQGLGTQYF
DNA: TGTGCCAGCAGCCCCAGACAGGGCCTCGGGACCCAGTACTTC

size: NA
V: TRBV4-3
J: TRBJ2-2
D: NA
CDR3: CASSQSGLAGELFF
DNA: TGCGCCAGCAGCCAATCAGGGTTGGCCGGGGAGCTGTTTTTT